The 24 T cell receptor beta chains below come from one sample, sequenced in a study of T cells in Graves' hyperthyroidism and ophthalmopathy. TCR beta CDR3 region amplification was performed from RNA transcripts. RT-PCR in the first round (using the HTBI primer set) targeted the TCR CDR3. TCRdb called the multiplex PCR reads again in MiXCR, with one record for every CDR3 protein. The sample lists 250,000 or so distinct CDR3 sequences; about a sixth were seen once. Sequences were obtained from blood. All receptors come from a woman between 18 and 30 years old with Graves' ophthalmopathy.

This clonotype was found many times. The J gene is TRBJ2-3, the V gene TRBV9; maybe TRBD2 (5 bases). This CDR3 region has 16 residues. V lost 1 base and J lost 0, with 12 bases in between. Germline V gives CDR1 SGDLS, CDR2 YYNGEE. The CDR3 protein is CASSVSPSGSTDTQYF. The CDR3 DNA follows: TGTGCCAGCAGCGTATCCCCCAGCGGTAGCACAGATACGCAGTATTTT.

This clonotype was seen ten or more times. The CDR3 nucleotides are TGTGCCAGCACCCTCTCAGGGATACCCTACAATGAGCAGTTCTTC. This encodes CASTLSGIPYNEQFF. The rearrangement uses TRBV6-2 or TRBV6-3 and TRBJ2-1; tentative D call: TRBD1 (5 bases). The CDR3 consists of 15 residues. Germline V gives CDR1 MNHEY, CDR2 SVGEGT. With 7 bases removed from V and 2 bases from J, the gap between germline ends came to 15 bases.

This clonotype was detected ten times or more. Written as DNA, the CDR3 is TGTGCCAGCAGCTATGGACAGCTCCAAGAGACCCAGTACTTC. As protein: CASSYGQLQETQYF. The V call is TRBV7-2, the J call TRBJ2-5; weak D call: TRBD1 (6 bases). V was trimmed by 4 bases and J by 1 base, leaving 10 bases between them. From germline, CDR1 is SGHTA and CDR2 FQGNSA. The CDR3 is made up of 14 amino acids.

This clonotype was seen repeatedly, ten times or more. The rearrangement uses TRBV9 and TRBJ2-1, with D hard to call. V was clipped by 3 bases and J by 0 bases, with 13 bases between them. Germline assignment: CDR1 SGDLS and CDR2 YYNGEE. The length of the CDR3 is 16 residues. The CDR3 protein is CASSADLPSSYNEQFF. The CDR3 DNA reads as TGTGCCAGCAGCGCCGATCTTCCGAGCTCCTACAATGAGCAGTTCTTC. Using reference TRBV9 and TRBJ2-1 for the parts outside the CDR3, the full variable domain is DSGVTQTPKHLITATGQRVTLRCSPRSGDLSVYWYQQSLDQGLQFLIQYYNGEERAKGNILERFSAQQFPDLHSELNLSSLELGDSALYFCASSADLPSSYNEQFFGPGTRLTVL.

This clonotype was seen more than once but under ten times. The CDR3: CASSDEGLGRLGNTIYF. The CDR3 coding sequence is TGCGCCAGCAGTGACGAGGGCTTGGGTCGGCTGGGAAACACCATATATTTT. The rearrangement joins TRBV10-1 to TRBJ1-3; D remains ambiguous. The CDR3 is 17 amino acids. The V and J ends lost 3 bases and 4 bases respectively, with 19 bases between them. From germline, CDR1 is WNHNN and CDR2 SYGVQD (reference sequence).

In its sample, this clonotype was seen many times. The chain joins TRBV7-9 to TRBJ2-3; D is perhaps TRBD2 (6 bases). Trimming cost V 1 base and J 4 bases, with 18 bases left between them. The CDR3 length is 17 residues. CDR1 is SEHNR and CDR2 is FQNEAQ in the germline V gene (reference sequence). The CDR3 nucleotides read TGTGCCAGCAGCTTAGAGTATGGCGGGATGGGAGCAGATACGCAGTATTTT. Translated: CASSLEYGGMGADTQYF.

This clonotype occurred many times. The V call is TRBV28, the J call TRBJ2-2, with D unresolved. With 6 bases removed from V and 5 bases from J, the gap between germline ends came to 19 bases. The germline CDR1 and CDR2 sequences are MDHEN and SYDVKM. The CDR3 covers 16 residues. CDR3 residues: CASRPKITDTTGELFF. CDR3 coding DNA: TGTGCCAGCAGACCCAAGATTACCGACACGACCGGGGAGCTGTTTTTT.

In its sample, this clonotype was seen many times. The chain links TRBV2 to TRBJ2-2; 7 bases agree with TRBD1. CDR1 is SNHLY, CDR2 FYNNEI, per germline. V dropped 4 bases and J dropped 4; count of bases not matched to a gene: 6. The CDR3 loop spans 15 amino acids. CDR3 amino acids: CASSADGQVTGELFF. CDR3 in DNA: TGTGCCAGCAGTGCCGATGGACAGGTCACCGGGGAGCTGTTTTTT.

The sample holds a few counts of this clonotype. The chain recombines TRBV29-1 with TRBJ1-1; D is uncertain. CDR1 is SQVTM, CDR2 ANQGSEA, per germline. The V and J ends lost 4 bases and 5 bases respectively, with 5 bases between them. The CDR3 length is 10 residues. The CDR3 nucleotides read TGCAGCGTTGCAAAGACTGAAGCTTTCTTT. Protein: CSVAKTEAFF.

In its sample, this clonotype was seen many times. The rearrangement links TRBV20-1 to TRBJ2-7; D unclear. The germline V gene has CDR1 DFQATT and CDR2 SNEGSKA (reference sequence). With 6 bases removed from V and 5 bases from J, the gap between germline ends came to 14 bases. This CDR3 spans 12 amino acids. CDR3 residues: CSAKPWDHEQYF. CDR3 coding DNA: TGCAGTGCCAAACCTTGGGATCACGAGCAGTACTTC.

Remarks on this clonotype: Being one base from a much bigger clone, this may be a read error. This chain connects TRBV24-1 to TRBJ2-1, with TRBD2 matching 11 bases. Germline values: CDR1 KGHDR, CDR2 SFDVKD. This CDR3 is built from 14 residues. Trimming took 12 bases from V and 4 from J; bases not matched to a gene: 7. The CDR3 DNA reads TGTGCCGCATGCGGACTAGCGGGTTACAATGAGCAGTTCTTC. It is translated as CAACGLAGYNEQFF.

This clonotype has a count of ten or more. The V call is TRBV6-1, the J call TRBJ2-1, with 11 bases aligning to TRBD1. Unmatched junction bases numbered 2, after V lost 8 bases and J lost 5 bases. The CDR3 contains 13 residues. CDR1 is MNHNS, CDR2 SASEGT, per germline. The CDR3 nucleotides read TGTGCCAGCCGGGACAGGGGGGACAATGAGCAGTTCTTC. Protein product: CASRDRGDNEQFF.

This clonotype appeared many times. J is TRBJ1-2 and V is TRBV5-8, with a possible D match to TRBD1 (5 bases). CDR3 length: 13 residues. V lost 2 bases, J lost 7 bases, and 12 bases lay in between. Germline V gives CDR1 SGHTS, CDR2 YDEGEE. The DNA for the CDR3 is TGTGCCAGCAGCTTCGGCAGGGAGGTTGGCTACACCTTC. Its protein product is CASSFGREVGYTF.

There are many counts of this clonotype. The V gene is TRBV27, the J gene TRBJ2-3, with a weak D call TRBD2 (5 bases). The germline V gene has CDR1 MNHEY and CDR2 SMNVEV (reference sequence). The V end was cut by 9 bases, the J end by 5 bases, with 9 bases between. The CDR3 covers 11 residues. CDR3 loop: CASRREDTQYF. The CDR3 nucleotides are TGTGCCAGTCGCCGGGAAGATACGCAGTATTTT.

This clonotype was seen many times. CDR3 nucleotide sequence: TGTGCCAGCAGCTCCGGGAGAGGGACCCAGTACTTC. This sequence encodes CASSSGRGTQYF. The chain has TRBV7-2 and TRBJ2-5, with D possibly being TRBD2 (6 bases). Germline V gene data show CDR1 as SGHTA and CDR2 as FQGNSA. This CDR3 comprises 12 residues. V lost 4 bases and J 7 bases, leaving 10 bases between the germline ends. The entire variable domain, with the rest obtained from reference TRBV7-2 and TRBJ2-5, is as follows: GAGVSQSPSNKVTEKGKDVELRCDPISGHTALYWYRQSLGQGLEFLIYFQGNSAPDKSGLPSDRFSAERTGGSVSTLTIQRTQQEDSAVYLCASSSGRGTQYFGPGTRLLVL.

This clonotype was observed many times. This sequence joins TRBV27 and TRBJ1-4; 7 bases map to TRBD1. The CDR3 has 16 amino acids. Germline CDR1 is MNHEY and CDR2 is SMNVEV (reference sequence). V was pared by 6 bases and J by 0 bases, with 7 bases of the junction left unmatched. CDR3 amino acids: CASRLTGITTNEKLFF. The CDR3 bases are TGTGCCAGCAGACTGACAGGGATTACAACTAATGAAAAACTGTTTTTT.

This clonotype was counted many times. This chain connects TRBV30 to TRBJ1-3, with D perhaps matching TRBD1 (5 bases). Germline CDR1 and CDR2: GTSNPN and SVGIG (reference sequence). The CDR3 runs to 16 residues. The ends were cut back, 0 bases at V and 3 bases at J, with 15 bases in the middle. The CDR3 bases are TGTGCCTGGAGTGTACCGGTCAGGGATATTGGAAACACCATATATTTT. Residues: CAWSVPVRDIGNTIYF.

The gene calls are TRBV7-9 and TRBJ2-2, with 7 bases aligning to TRBD2. The CDR3 has 13 amino acids. Germline CDR1 and CDR2: SEHNR and FQNEAQ (reference sequence). V was clipped by 7 bases and J by 6 bases; unmatched bases: 5. CDR3 sequence (DNA): TGTGCCAGCACCTCGGGGGGTCCCGGGGAGCTGTTTTTT. The encoded protein is CASTSGGPGELFF.

The sample holds many counts of this clonotype. V gene TRBV7-2 combines with J gene TRBJ2-2; 9 bases fit TRBD1. Per the germline V gene, CDR1 is SGHTA and CDR2 is FQGNSA. There are 16 residues in the CDR3. With 2 bases clipped from V and 4 bases from J, the junction kept 5 bases outside the gene matches. This CDR3 reads CASSLYRGRSTGELFF. CDR3 in DNA: TGTGCCAGCAGCTTATACAGGGGGCGTAGCACCGGGGAGCTGTTTTTT.

This clonotype was counted at least ten times. The gene calls are TRBV24-1 and TRBJ2-1; 8 nucleotides agree with TRBD2. CDR3 size: 16 residues. Germline values: CDR1 KGHDR, CDR2 SFDVKD. V lost 4 bases and J lost 8; bases outside the gene matches: 12. The CDR3: CATSDPERAGDDEQFF. DNA of the CDR3: TGTGCCACCAGTGACCCTGAGAGAGCGGGAGATGATGAGCAGTTCTTC.

Comments on this clonotype: One end of the junction does not line up with germline, which may come from a read error. The V call is TRBV18, the J call TRBJ1-1, with D tentatively TRBD1 (5 bases). The CDR3 runs to 13 residues. CDR1 and CDR2 from the germline V gene are KGHSH and LQKENI. For the CDR3, the DNA is TGTGCCAGCTCGCCAGAGATTGGGACTGACGCTTTCTTT. Its protein is CASSPEIGTDAFF.

In this sample, this clonotype turned up many times. This sequence joins TRBV3-1 and TRBJ2-3; 11 bases map to TRBD2. The V segment lost 0 bases and the J segment 4 bases; nucleotides outside the gene matches: 9. The CDR3 has 18 residues. Germline V CDR1 and CDR2: LGHDT, YNNKEL (reference sequence). CDR3 region: CASSQEASGGPPADTQYF. In nucleotides, the CDR3 is TGTGCCAGCAGCCAAGAGGCTAGCGGGGGGCCCCCCGCAGATACGCAGTATTTT.

This clonotype was counted many times. The chain employs TRBV29-1 and TRBJ2-5; D is uncertain. With 7 bases removed from V and 5 bases from J, the gap between germline ends came to 11 bases. CDR3 length: 11 residues. The germline V gene encodes CDR1 SQVTM and CDR2 ANQGSEA. CDR3 loop: CSADTPETQYF. The CDR3 region has the DNA TGCAGCGCCGATACCCCGGAGACCCAGTACTTC.

This clonotype was observed many times. The chain is built from TRBV7-2 and TRBJ1-2; D possibly corresponds to TRBD1 (6 bases). Germline V gene sequence: CDR1 SGHTA, CDR2 FQGNSA. The V and J ends lost 5 bases and 1 base respectively, with 14 bases between them. The CDR3 loop spans 15 amino acids. Here the CDR3 DNA reads TGTGCCAGCAGCCTCGACAGGAGTAATAACTATGGCTACACCTTC. The encoded protein is CASSLDRSNNYGYTF.